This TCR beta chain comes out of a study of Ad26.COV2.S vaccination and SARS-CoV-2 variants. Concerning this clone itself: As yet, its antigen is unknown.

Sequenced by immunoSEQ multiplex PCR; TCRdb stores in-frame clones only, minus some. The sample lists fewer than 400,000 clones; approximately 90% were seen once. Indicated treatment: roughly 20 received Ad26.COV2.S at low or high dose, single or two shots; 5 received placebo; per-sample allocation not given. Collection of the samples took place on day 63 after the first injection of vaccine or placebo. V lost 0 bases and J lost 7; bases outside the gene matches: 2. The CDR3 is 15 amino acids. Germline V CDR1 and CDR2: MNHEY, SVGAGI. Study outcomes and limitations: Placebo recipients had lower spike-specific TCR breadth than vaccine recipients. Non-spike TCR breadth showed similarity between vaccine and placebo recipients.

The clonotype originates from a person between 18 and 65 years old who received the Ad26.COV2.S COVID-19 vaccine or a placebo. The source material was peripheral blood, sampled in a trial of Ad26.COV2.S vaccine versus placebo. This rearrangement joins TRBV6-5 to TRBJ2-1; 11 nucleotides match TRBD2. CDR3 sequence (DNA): TGTGCCAGCAGTTACTCTAGCGGGGGGGCTAATGAGCAGTTCTTC. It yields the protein CASSYSSGGANEQFF.